This T cell receptor beta chain was documented in a study of cytotoxic CD8 clonotypes in ibrutinib-treated CLL. Study-level background: Response specimens were obtained following a median treatment duration of around 12 months, with a range of 6 to 36. Study-wide findings and caveats: Under therapy, public clonotypes either contracted or stayed stable, and they were uncommon. Clonality rose at ibrutinib response, held steady in sustained remission, and fell toward baseline at progression.

A note on this clone: What it binds is not known.

The CDR3 has 13 residues. Trimming stripped 5 bases from V and 4 bases from J, with 10 bases between. Germline-derived CDR1 and CDR2 are SGHRS and YFSETQ. Profiling relied on immunoSEQ multiplex PCR, and the TCRdb table lists in-frame clones only, not all of them. The table includes roughly 170,000 clones, approximately 84% detected once. The chain recombines TRBV5-1 with TRBJ1-5; D uncertain. This receptor was identified in a human donor with chronic lymphocytic leukemia. Sequences were derived from PBMCs, sampled after 24 months of ibrutinib treatment. In DNA, the CDR3 is TGCGCCAGCAGTCCGACGACAAATCAGCCCCAGCATTTT. It specifies CASSPTTNQPQHF.